This T cell receptor (beta chain) was obtained from a study of early T cells in non-severe SARS-CoV-2 infection. Researchers tagged individual cDNA molecules with unique molecular identifiers. TCRdb passed the 5' RACE reads through MiXCR, listing each CDR3 protein once. The sample includes 86,000 or so distinct CDR3 sequences, 11% to 15% of them seen just once. Germline V lookup: CDR1 SGHNT, CDR2 YENEEA. The CDR3 covers 18 residues. Unmatched junction bases numbered 12, after V lost 1 base and J lost 5 bases. Comment on this clonotype: Its antigen remains unidentified.

Study results and limitations: Anti-spike CD8 responses were favored by VDJdb matching, which missed private and CD4 specificities.

What was sequenced was whole blood. The chain employs TRBV11-3 and TRBJ2-1; 9 positions agree with TRBD1. This TCR came from an adult who was a healthcare worker with PCR-confirmed SARS-CoV-2 infection or an uninfected control (not recorded which). CDR3 sequence: CASSLGIVGTGSHNEQFF. The CDR3 nucleotides are TGTGCCAGCAGCTTAGGAATTGTAGGGACAGGGAGCCACAATGAGCAGTTCTTC.